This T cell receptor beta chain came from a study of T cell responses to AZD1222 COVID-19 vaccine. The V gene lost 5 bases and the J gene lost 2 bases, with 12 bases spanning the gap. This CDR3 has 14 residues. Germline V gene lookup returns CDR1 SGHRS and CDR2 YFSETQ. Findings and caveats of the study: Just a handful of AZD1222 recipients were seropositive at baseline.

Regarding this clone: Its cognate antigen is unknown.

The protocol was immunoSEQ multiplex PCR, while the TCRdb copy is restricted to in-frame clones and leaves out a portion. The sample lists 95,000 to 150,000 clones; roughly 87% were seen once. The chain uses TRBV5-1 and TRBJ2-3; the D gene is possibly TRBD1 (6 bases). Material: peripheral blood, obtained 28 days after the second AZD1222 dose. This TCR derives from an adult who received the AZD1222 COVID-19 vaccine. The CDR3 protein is CASRTGSTTDTQYF. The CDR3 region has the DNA TGCGCCAGCAGGACAGGATCCACCACAGATACGCAGTATTTT. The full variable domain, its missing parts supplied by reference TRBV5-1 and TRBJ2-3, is KAGVTQTPRYLIKTRGQQVTLSCSPISGHRSVSWYQQTPGQGLQFLFEYFSETQRNKGNFPGRFSGRQFSNSRSEMNVSTLELGDSALYLCASRTGSTTDTQYFGPGTRLTVL.